Presented here are 13 T cell receptor beta chains from one specimen sequenced in a study of graft-versus-host responses after intestinal transplantation. Generated by immunoSEQ multiplex PCR, the TCRdb table keeps only in-frame clones and is missing some. Among tens of thousands of clones listed, about 92% were seen once. Their specific antigens are unknown. The sample in question was unstimulated CD8+ T cells sorted from spleen or lymph node cells, obtained before intestinal transplant. These receptors came from a human donor who received an intestinal transplant.

V is TRBV4-3 and J is TRBJ1-5, with D unclear. V lost 0 bases and J 9 bases, leaving 15 bases between the germline ends. The CDR3 loop spans 15 amino acids. Germline CDR1 reads LGHNA; CDR2 reads YSLEER. The CDR3: CASSQDRGIRGPQHF. DNA of the CDR3: TGCGCCAGCAGCCAAGATCGGGGTATACGTGGGCCCCAGCATTTT.

This chain connects TRBV27 to TRBJ2-7; 8 nucleotides align to TRBD1. CDR3 length: 14 amino acids. Germline V lookup: CDR1 MNHEY, CDR2 SMNVEV (reference sequence). V was clipped by 6 bases and J by 2 bases; unmatched bases: 6. DNA of the CDR3: TGTGCCAGCAGCCCCGGACAGGGAACCTACGAGCAGTACTTC. Translation gives CASSPGQGTYEQYF.

The chain links TRBV27 to TRBJ2-1; D possibly corresponds to TRBD1 (6 bases). The V end lost 5 bases, the J end lost 0 bases, and 14 bases lay between the germline ends. The CDR3 consists of 16 residues. The V gene's germline CDR1 is MNHEY and CDR2 SMNVEV (reference sequence). In DNA form, the CDR3 reads TGTGCCAGCAGTCCGCAACAGGGCCGCTCCTACAATGAGCAGTTCTTC. It is translated as CASSPQQGRSYNEQFF.

The chain employs TRBV11-3 and TRBJ2-7; 10 bases map to TRBD2. The CDR3 is 15 amino acids. The junction had 4 bases not matched to a gene; V was cut back by 5 bases and J by 0 bases. CDR1 and CDR2 (germline): SGHNT, YENEEA. The CDR3 bases are TGTGCCAGCAGCGTCGGACTAGCGGCCTCCTACGAGCAGTACTTC. Protein: CASSVGLAASYEQYF.

The chain combines TRBV4-3 with TRBJ2-7; a possible D gene is TRBD2 (6 bases). Per the germline V gene, CDR1 is LGHNA and CDR2 is YSLEER. This CDR3 is built from 15 residues. Trimming left V 0 bases short and J 2 bases short, with 11 bases between. The CDR3 bases are TGCGCCAGCAGCCAAGATAGGGCGGGGACCTACGAGCAGTACTTC. Its translation: CASSQDRAGTYEQYF.

In this sample, this clone turned up once. The V and J genes are TRBV4-3 and TRBJ2-1, with D perhaps matching TRBD1 (5 bases). In germline, CDR1 is LGHNA, CDR2 YSLEER. The CDR3 runs 13 residues. Trimming pared 3 bases from V and 9 bases from J, leaving 12 bases between. CDR3 nucleotide sequence: TGCGCCAGCAGCCAGTCGACAGTCAGTGAGCAGTTCTTC. This encodes CASSQSTVSEQFF.

The V and J genes are TRBV21-1 and TRBJ2-7; the D call of TRBD1 is as the table states it, not checked on the DNA. TRBV21-1 is reported as a pseudogene. This CDR3 comprises 15 residues. DNA of the CDR3: TGTGCCAGCAGCTTCCAGGACAGGGTAGCCTACGAGCAGTACTTC. It encodes CASSFQDRVAYEQYF.

V gene TRBV11-2 combines with J gene TRBJ2-7, with D possibly being TRBD1 (5 bases). V was shortened by 5 bases and J by 3 bases, with 11 bases between the two germline ends. Germline V gives CDR1 SGHAT, CDR2 FQNNGV. CDR3 length: 13 amino acids. The CDR3 sequence is CASSLKQGYEQYF. As DNA, the CDR3 is TGTGCCAGCAGCCTAAAGCAGGGCTACGAGCAGTACTTC.

This chain uses TRBV7-9 with TRBJ1-5; perhaps TRBD1 as D (5 bases). Trimming stripped 1 base from V and 7 bases from J, with 5 bases between. The CDR3 covers 12 residues. Germline V gene lookup returns CDR1 SEHNR and CDR2 FQNEAQ (reference sequence). CDR3 in DNA: TGTGCCAGCAGCTTAGAGGGGCAGCCCCAGCATTTT. Translated: CASSLEGQPQHF.

The chain carries TRBV15 and TRBJ2-1; 8 bases agree with TRBD2. V lost 1 base, J lost 5 bases, and 10 bases stayed unmatched. The CDR3 extends over 17 amino acids. Germline CDR1 is LNHNV and CDR2 is YYDKDF (reference sequence). CDR3 in DNA: TGTGCCACCAGCAGAGTCGGCTTGGCGGGGGGAAACAATGAGCAGTTCTTC. Encoded protein: CATSRVGLAGGNNEQFF. Complete variable domain (other parts from reference TRBV15 and TRBJ2-1): DAMVIQNPRYQVTQFGKPVTLSCSQTLNHNVMYWYQQKSSQAPKLLFHYYDKDFNNEADTPDNFQSRRPNTSFCFLDIRSPGLGDTAMYLCATSRVGLAGGNNEQFFGPGTRLTVL.

The CDR3 nucleotides are TGTGCCAGCAGCTTACCCCCCGAGGACACTGAAGCTTTCTTT. Protein product: CASSLPPEDTEAFF. The J gene is TRBJ1-1, the V gene TRBV11-3; D unresolved. Germline V gene sequence: CDR1 SGHNT, CDR2 YENEEA. This CDR3 has 14 amino acids. Deletions cut 2 bases from V and 3 bases from J, with 10 bases between.

This clone occurred once. The chain couples TRBV7-2 to TRBJ1-5; no reliable D call. Trimming left V 2 bases short and J 6 bases short, with 8 bases between. In germline, CDR1 is SGHTA, CDR2 FQGNSA. This CDR3 has 13 amino acids. CDR3 in amino acids: CASSLWRGQPQHF. CDR3 DNA: TGTGCCAGCAGCTTATGGCGGGGTCAGCCCCAGCATTTT. The complete variable domain, with remaining parts taken from reference TRBV7-2 and TRBJ1-5, reads GAGVSQSPSNKVTEKGKDVELRCDPISGHTALYWYRQSLGQGLEFLIYFQGNSAPDKSGLPSDRFSAERTGGSVSTLTIQRTQQEDSAVYLCASSLWRGQPQHFGDGTRLSIL.

The V gene is TRBV5-1, the J gene TRBJ2-3; 7 bases map to TRBD1. This CDR3 is built from 13 residues. J gave up 4 bases and V 5 bases, and 4 bases lay outside the gene matches. Germline loops: CDR1 SGHRS, CDR2 YFSETQ. This CDR3 reads CASSFTGADTQYF. The CDR3 DNA follows: TGCGCCAGCAGTTTTACAGGGGCAGATACGCAGTATTTT.